Included here is one T cell receptor (beta chain) sequence, with context. PCR employed 60 Vbeta and 13 Jbeta primers. Original methodology: There were tens of millions of unique TCR beta chains by a later count, and about 12 million of them were shared. Sequencing used immunoSEQ multiplex PCR; TCRdb keeps in-frame clones, though not all of them. The V and J calls and the clone size are those of that table, but D and trimming were determined from the DNA. The table has about 150,000 clones, about three quarters seen once. This CDR3 spans 18 amino acids. The V gene's germline CDR1 is PRHDT and CDR2 FYEKMQ (reference sequence). These data come from a study of cytomegalovirus exposure and HLA in healthy donors.

Sequenced material: PBMCs. The sequence derives from a male donor in good health and CMV-seronegative. The V gene is TRBV13, the J gene TRBJ2-5; 8 bases fit TRBD1. The J call is doubtful: the DNA matches TRBJ2-7 better. The CDR3 DNA sequence: TGTGCCAGCAGCTCCACCCCAGGACAGGGCCACTTCTCCTACGAGCAGTACTTC. Protein: CASSSTPGQGHFSYEQYF.